The clone carrying this T cell receptor beta chain was recorded a few times. What it binds is not known. The entry originates in a study of blood T cells in healthy people across ages. Overall study results and limits: The study found more naive CD4+ cells and higher diversity in long-lived than aged donors.

Using a J-beta primer mix together with a sample-barcoded 5' primer, a second PCR was run for about 6 to 11 cycles. Carrying 12 random nucleotides, a template-switch adaptor labeled each individual cDNA molecule. One entry per CDR3 protein, called by TCRdb with MiXCR from the 5' RACE reads. Among about 670,000 distinct CDR3 sequences, 45% to 60% were seen once, and the ten largest hold 13%. Staff drew ten milliliters of peripheral blood from each donor. The germline V gene has CDR1 KGHSH and CDR2 LQKENI. The V end lost 3 bases, the J end lost 5 bases, and 13 bases lay between the germline ends. The CDR3 loop spans 14 amino acids.

The origin of this receptor is a woman of 80 years or more in good health. The chain carries TRBV18 and TRBJ1-1; the D is unclear. Sequences were obtained from blood. Here the CDR3 reads CASSPLTTSTEAFF. The CDR3 DNA reads TGTGCCAGCTCACCTTTAACTACGTCAACTGAAGCTTTCTTT.